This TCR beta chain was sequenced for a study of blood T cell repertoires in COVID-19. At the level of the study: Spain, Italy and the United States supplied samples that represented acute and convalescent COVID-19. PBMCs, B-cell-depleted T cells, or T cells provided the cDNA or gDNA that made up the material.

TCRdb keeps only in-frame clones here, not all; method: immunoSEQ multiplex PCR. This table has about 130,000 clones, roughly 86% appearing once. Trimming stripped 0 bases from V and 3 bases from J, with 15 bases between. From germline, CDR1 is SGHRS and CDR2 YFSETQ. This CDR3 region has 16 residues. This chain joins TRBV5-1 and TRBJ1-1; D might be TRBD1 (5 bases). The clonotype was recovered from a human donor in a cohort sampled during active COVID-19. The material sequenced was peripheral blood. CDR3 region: CASSLDGGLGDTEAFF. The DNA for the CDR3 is TGCGCCAGCAGCTTGGATGGGGGGTTGGGGGACACTGAAGCTTTCTTT. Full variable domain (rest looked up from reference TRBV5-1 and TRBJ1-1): KAGVTQTPRYLIKTRGQQVTLSCSPISGHRSVSWYQQTPGQGLQFLFEYFSETQRNKGNFPGRFSGRQFSNSRSEMNVSTLELGDSALYLCASSLDGGLGDTEAFFGQGTRLTVV.